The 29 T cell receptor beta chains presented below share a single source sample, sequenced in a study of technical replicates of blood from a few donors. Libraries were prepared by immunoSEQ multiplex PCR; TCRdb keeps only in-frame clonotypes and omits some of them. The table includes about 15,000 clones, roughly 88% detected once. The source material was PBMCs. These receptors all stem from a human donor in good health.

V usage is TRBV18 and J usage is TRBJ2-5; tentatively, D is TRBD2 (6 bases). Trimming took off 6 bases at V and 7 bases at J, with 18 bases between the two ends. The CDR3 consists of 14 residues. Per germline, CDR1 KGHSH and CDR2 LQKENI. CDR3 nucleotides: TGTGCCAGCTCGCCCCTTGGGCAGGAGGGGACCCAGTACTTC. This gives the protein CASSPLGQEGTQYF.

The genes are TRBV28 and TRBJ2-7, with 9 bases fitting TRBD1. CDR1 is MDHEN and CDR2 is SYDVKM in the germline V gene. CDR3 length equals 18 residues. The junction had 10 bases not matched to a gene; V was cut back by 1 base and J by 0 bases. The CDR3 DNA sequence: TGTGCCAGCAGTTTATCAGGACAGGGGATGGAAAGCTCCTACGAGCAGTACTTC. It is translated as CASSLSGQGMESSYEQYF.

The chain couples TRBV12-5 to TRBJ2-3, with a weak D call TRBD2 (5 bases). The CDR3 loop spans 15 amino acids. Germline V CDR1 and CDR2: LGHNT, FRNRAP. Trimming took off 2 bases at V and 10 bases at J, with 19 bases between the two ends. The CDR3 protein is CASGLSAGGEGSQYF. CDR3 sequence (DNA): TGTGCTAGTGGTTTGTCAGCAGGAGGCGAGGGCTCGCAGTATTTT.

The CDR3: CASSLGNRVGEQFF. The CDR3 DNA follows: TGTGCCAGCAGCTTAGGGAACAGGGTAGGGGAGCAGTTCTTC. This chain uses TRBV11-2 with TRBJ2-1, with TRBD1 as a possible D gene (6 bases). The CDR3 sequence is 14 residues long. Germline CDR1 reads SGHAT; CDR2 reads FQNNGV. The V and J ends lost 1 base and 10 bases respectively, with 14 bases between them.

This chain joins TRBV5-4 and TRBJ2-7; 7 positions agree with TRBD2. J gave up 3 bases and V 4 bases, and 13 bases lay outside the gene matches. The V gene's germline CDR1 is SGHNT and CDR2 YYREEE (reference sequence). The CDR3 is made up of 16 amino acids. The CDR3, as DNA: TGTGCCAGCAGCCCCCGGGGAGGGGAGGCGTACTACGAGCAGTACTTC. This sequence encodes CASSPRGGEAYYEQYF.

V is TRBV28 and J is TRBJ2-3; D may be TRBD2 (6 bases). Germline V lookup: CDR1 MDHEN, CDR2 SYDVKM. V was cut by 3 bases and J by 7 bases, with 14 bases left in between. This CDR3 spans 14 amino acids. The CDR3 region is CASSFLGAGNTQYF. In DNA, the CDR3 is TGTGCCAGCAGTTTTCTCGGGGCGGGAAATACGCAGTATTTT.

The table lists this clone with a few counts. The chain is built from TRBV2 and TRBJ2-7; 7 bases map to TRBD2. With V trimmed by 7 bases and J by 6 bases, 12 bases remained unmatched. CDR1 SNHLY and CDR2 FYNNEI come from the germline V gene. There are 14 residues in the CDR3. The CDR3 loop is CASTQLASSVEQYF. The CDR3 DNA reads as TGTGCCAGCACTCAACTAGCGTCCTCCGTCGAGCAGTACTTC.

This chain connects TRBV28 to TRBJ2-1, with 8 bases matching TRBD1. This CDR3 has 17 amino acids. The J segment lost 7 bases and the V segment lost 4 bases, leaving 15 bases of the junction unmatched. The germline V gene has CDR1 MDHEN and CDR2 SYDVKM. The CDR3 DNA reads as TGTGCCAGCAGTTGGGCCCCCCAGGGGGCGATCAATAATGAGCAGTTCTTC. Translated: CASSWAPQGAINNEQFF.

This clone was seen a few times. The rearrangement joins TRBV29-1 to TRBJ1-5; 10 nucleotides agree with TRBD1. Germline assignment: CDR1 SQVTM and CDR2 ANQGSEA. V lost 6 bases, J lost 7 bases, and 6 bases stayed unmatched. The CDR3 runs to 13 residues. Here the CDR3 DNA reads TGCAGCGTCGGACAGGGGGTAGGGCAGCCCCAGCATTTT. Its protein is CSVGQGVGQPQHF.

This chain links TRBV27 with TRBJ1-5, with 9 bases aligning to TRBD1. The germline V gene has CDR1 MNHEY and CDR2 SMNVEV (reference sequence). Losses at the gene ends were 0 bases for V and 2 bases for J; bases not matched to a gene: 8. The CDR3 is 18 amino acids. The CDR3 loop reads CASSLSPRTGVRNQPQHF. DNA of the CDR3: TGTGCCAGCAGTTTATCTCCTAGGACAGGGGTACGCAATCAGCCCCAGCATTTT.

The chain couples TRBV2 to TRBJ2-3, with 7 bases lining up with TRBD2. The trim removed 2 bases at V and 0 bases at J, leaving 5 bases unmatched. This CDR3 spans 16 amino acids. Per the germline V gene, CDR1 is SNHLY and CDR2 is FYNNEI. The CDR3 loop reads CASSEWRGTSTDTQYF. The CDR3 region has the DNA TGTGCCAGCAGTGAATGGCGGGGGACTAGCACAGATACGCAGTATTTT. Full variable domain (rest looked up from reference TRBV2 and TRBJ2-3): EPEVTQTPSHQVTQMGQEVILRCVPISNHLYFYWYRQILGQKVEFLVSFYNNEISEKSEIFDDQFSVERPDGSNFTLKIRSTKLEDSAMYFCASSEWRGTSTDTQYFGPGTRLTVL.

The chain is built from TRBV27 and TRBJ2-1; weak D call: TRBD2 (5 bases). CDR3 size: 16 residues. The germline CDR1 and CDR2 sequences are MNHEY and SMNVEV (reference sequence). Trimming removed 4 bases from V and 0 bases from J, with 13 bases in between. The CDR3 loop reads CASSSMRAGSYNEQFF. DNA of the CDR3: TGTGCCAGCAGTTCCATGCGGGCGGGCTCCTACAATGAGCAGTTCTTC.

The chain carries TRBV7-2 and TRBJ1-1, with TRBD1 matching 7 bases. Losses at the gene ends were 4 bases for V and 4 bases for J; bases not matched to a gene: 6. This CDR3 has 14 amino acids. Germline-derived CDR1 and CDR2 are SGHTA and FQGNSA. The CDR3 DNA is TGTGCCAGCAGCTCGGGACAGATACCCACTGAAGCTTTCTTT. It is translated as CASSSGQIPTEAFF.

DNA of the CDR3: TGTGCCAGCAGCTCAGCGGGACAAAGCACAGATACGCAGTATTTT. Translation: CASSSAGQSTDTQYF. This chain links TRBV5-6 with TRBJ2-3; D might be TRBD2 (7 bases). Germline CDR1 SGHDT, CDR2 YYEEEE. V lost 3 bases, J lost 0 bases, and 11 bases lay in between. The CDR3 runs 15 residues.

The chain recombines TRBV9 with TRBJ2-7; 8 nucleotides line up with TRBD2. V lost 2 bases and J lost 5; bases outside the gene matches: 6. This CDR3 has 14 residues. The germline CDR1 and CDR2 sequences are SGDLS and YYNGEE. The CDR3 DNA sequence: TGTGCCAGCAGCGTGATGAGCGGGGGCCACGAGCAGTACTTC. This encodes CASSVMSGGHEQYF.

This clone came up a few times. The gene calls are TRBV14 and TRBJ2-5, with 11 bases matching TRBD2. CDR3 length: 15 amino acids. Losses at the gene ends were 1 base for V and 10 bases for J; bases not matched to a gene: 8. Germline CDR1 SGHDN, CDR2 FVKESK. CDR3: CASSQAASGRSDQYF. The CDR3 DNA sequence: TGTGCCAGCAGCCAAGCGGCTAGCGGGAGGTCGGACCAGTACTTC.

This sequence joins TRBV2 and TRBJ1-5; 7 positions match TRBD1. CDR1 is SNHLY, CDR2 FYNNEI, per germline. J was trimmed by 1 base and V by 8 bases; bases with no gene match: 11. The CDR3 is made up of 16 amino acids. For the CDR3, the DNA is TGTGCCAGCCGCCGCTCGGAGGGGGCGAGCAATCAGCCCCAGCATTTT. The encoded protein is CASRRSEGASNQPQHF.

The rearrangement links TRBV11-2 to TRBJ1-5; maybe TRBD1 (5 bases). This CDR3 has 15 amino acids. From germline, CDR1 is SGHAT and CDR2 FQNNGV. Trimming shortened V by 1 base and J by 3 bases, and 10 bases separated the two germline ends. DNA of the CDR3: TGTGCCAGCAGCTTAGGGGGCGGGACCAATCAGCCCCAGCATTTT. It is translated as CASSLGGGTNQPQHF.

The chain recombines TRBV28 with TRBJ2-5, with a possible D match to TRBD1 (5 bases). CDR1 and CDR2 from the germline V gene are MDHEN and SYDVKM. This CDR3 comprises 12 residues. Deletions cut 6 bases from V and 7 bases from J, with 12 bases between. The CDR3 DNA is TGTGCCAGCAGCGGGCCCCAGGGGACCCAGTACTTC. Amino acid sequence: CASSGPQGTQYF.

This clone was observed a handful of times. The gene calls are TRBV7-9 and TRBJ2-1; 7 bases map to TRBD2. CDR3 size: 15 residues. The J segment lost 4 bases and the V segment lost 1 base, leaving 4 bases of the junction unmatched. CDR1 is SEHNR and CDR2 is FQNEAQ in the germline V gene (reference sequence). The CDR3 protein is CASSLGLAEYNEQFF. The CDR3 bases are TGTGCCAGCAGCTTAGGTCTAGCGGAATACAATGAGCAGTTCTTC.

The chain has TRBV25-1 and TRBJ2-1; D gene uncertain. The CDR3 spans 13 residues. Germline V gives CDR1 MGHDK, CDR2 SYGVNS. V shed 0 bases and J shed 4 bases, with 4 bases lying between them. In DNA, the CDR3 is TGTGCCAGCAGTGAATATACATACAATGAGCAGTTCTTC. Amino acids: CASSEYTYNEQFF.

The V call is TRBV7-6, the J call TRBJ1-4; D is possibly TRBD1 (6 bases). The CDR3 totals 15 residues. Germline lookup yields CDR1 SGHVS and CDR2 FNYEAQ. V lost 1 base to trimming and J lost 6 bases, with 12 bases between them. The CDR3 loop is CASSLEVGADEKLFF. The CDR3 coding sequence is TGTGCCAGCAGCTTAGAAGTGGGGGCCGATGAAAAACTGTTTTTT. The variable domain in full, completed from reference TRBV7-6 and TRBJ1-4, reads GAGVSQSPRYKVTKRGQDVALRCDPISGHVSLYWYRQALGQGPEFLTYFNYEAQQDKSGLPNDRFSAERPEGSISTLTIQRTEQRDSAMYRCASSLEVGADEKLFFGSGTQLSVL.

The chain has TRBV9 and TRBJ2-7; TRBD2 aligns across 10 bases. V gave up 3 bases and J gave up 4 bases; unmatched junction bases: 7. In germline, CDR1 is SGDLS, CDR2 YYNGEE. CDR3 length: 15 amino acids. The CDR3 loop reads CASSANSGRKYEQYF. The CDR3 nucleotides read TGTGCCAGCAGCGCAAATAGCGGGAGGAAGTACGAGCAGTACTTC.

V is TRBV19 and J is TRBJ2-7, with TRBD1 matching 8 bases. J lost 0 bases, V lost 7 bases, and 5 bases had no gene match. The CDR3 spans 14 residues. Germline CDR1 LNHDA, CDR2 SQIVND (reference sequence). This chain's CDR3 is CASKTGQGSYEQYF. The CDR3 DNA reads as TGTGCCAGTAAAACAGGACAGGGCTCCTACGAGCAGTACTTC.

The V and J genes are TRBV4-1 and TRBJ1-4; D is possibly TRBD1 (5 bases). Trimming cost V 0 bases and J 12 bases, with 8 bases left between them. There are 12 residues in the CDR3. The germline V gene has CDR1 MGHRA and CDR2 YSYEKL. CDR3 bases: TGCGCCAGCAGCCAAGAAGGGGAACAACTGTTTTTT. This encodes CASSQEGEQLFF.

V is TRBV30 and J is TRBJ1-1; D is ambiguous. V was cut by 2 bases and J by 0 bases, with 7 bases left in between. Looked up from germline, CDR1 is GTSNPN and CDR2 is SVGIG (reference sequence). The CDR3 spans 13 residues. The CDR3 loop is CAWSLALNTEAFF. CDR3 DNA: TGTGCCTGGAGTTTGGCCTTGAACACTGAAGCTTTCTTT.

CDR3 in DNA: TGTGCCTGGAGTGTGATTGACAGGAACACCGGGGAGCTGTTTTTT. The encoded protein is CAWSVIDRNTGELFF. This chain uses TRBV30 with TRBJ2-2, with D possibly matching TRBD1 (5 bases). Germline loops: CDR1 GTSNPN, CDR2 SVGIG (reference sequence). The CDR3 has 15 residues. V was cut by 0 bases and J by 1 base, with 9 bases left in between.

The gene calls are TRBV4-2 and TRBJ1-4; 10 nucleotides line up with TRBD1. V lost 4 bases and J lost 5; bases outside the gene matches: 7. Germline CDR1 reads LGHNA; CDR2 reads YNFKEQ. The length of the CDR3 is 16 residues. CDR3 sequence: CASSRPPGQGNEKLFF. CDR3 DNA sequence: TGTGCCAGCAGCCGCCCCCCGGGACAGGGGAATGAAAAACTGTTTTTT.

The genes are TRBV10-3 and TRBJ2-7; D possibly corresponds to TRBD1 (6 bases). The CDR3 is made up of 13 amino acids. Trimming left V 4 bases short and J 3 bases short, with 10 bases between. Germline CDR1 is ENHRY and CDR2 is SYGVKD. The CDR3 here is CAISGQGYYEQYF. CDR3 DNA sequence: TGTGCCATCAGTGGCCAGGGGTACTACGAGCAGTACTTC.